Given below is one TCR beta chain in context. This sample is part of a study of blood T cell repertoires in COVID-19. Across the whole study: T cells, B-cell-depleted T cells, or PBMCs supplied cDNA or gDNA.

The V gene end was trimmed by 6 bases and the J gene end by 1 base; junction bases not matched to a gene: 8. This CDR3 is 15 amino acids long. Per the germline V gene, CDR1 is MNHEY and CDR2 is SVGEGT. Source study methods: Amplification from reference gene primers served as the basis for estimated nucleated cell counts. Clones were sequenced by immunoSEQ multiplex PCR, and TCRdb holds only the in-frame ones, with some missing. That table is the source of V, J and clone size, and D and trimming were worked out from the DNA. The sample lists a few hundred thousand clones, nearly 85% occurring once. This clonotype was obtained from a human donor in a cohort sampled during active COVID-19. Sequencing was done on a sample of peripheral blood. V is TRBV6-2 or TRBV6-3 and J is TRBJ1-1, with 7 bases fitting TRBD1. The CDR3 spells CASSQGQMANTEAFF. CDR3 DNA: TGTGCCAGCAGCCAGGGACAGATGGCGAACACTGAAGCTTTCTTT.